This TCR beta chain was retrieved from a study of tumor-infiltrating lymphocytes in localized non-small cell lung cancer. Looking at the study overall: Resected tumor was paired with non-adjacent uninvolved lung from the same patient.

The repertoire was sequenced with immunoSEQ multiplex PCR; TCRdb's copy has only in-frame clones and lacks some. This sample yields over 9,500 clones, of which around three fifths are seen a single time; 7% belongs to the top ten. The CDR3 is 15 residues long. Germline values: CDR1 MNHEY, CDR2 SVGAGI. Trimming shortened V by 6 bases and J by 6 bases, and 20 bases separated the two germline ends. The chain uses TRBV6-5 and TRBJ1-2; TRBD1 is a possible D gene (5 bases). Sequencing used lung tumor tissue. The receptor comes from a human donor with non-small cell lung cancer. CDR3 amino acids: CASRYRGSIGDGYTF. The DNA of the CDR3 is TGTGCCAGCAGATACCGGGGCTCGATCGGGGATGGCTACACCTTC.